This TCR beta chain emerged from a study of blood T cell repertoires in COVID-19. For the study at large: Samples taken during acute and convalescent COVID-19 were collected in the United States, Italy and Spain. T cells, B-cell-depleted T cells, or PBMCs provided the cDNA or gDNA that served as material.

As handled by the study authors: Amplifying reference gene primers gave estimates of nucleated cell counts. Produced via immunoSEQ multiplex PCR; TCRdb's table is partial and in-frame only. V and J calls and clone size follow that table, whereas D and trimming were derived from the DNA. Of over 250,000 clones listed, around 90% are singletons. The V and J ends lost 4 bases and 6 bases, in that order; junction bases with no gene match: 11. The length of the CDR3 is 15 residues. Germline V CDR1 and CDR2: SGHRS, YFSETQ. This chain links TRBV5-1 with TRBJ2-7, with 9 nucleotides matching TRBD1. The sequenced sample consisted of peripheral blood. The clonotype comes from a man aged 50 or older with acute or convalescent COVID-19. The CDR3 nucleotides read TGCGCCAGCAGCCGGGGCGGGGGACAGGGTGGCGAGCAGTACTTC. It is translated as CASSRGGGQGGEQYF.